Following are 4 T cell receptor beta chains from one sample sequenced in a study of T-cell memory formation after mild COVID-19 (TCRdb year 2021). Libraries came from 5' RACE. TCRdb lists the instrument as Illumina NovaSeq 6000. The public reads were reprocessed in TCRdb via fastp at Q25 and MiXCR, keeping in-frame beta chains. A single entry per CDR3 protein holds the most common genes and DNA from its merged rows. Recorded for this sample are hundreds of thousands of distinct CDR3 sequences; less than 25% of them occurred a single time. Clones ranked in the top ten supply around 9.5% of the sample. Material: PBMCs or a T cell subset sorted from them (not recorded which). All receptors derive from an adult woman who had mild COVID-19 (a few samples of this study predate the infection). The sample titles of this study are shuffled in the database, so cell type and time point are left out; the donor was told from shared clones.

This chain uses TRBV5-1 with TRBJ2-7; 8 positions match TRBD1. Losses at the gene ends were 2 bases for V and 6 bases for J; bases not matched to a gene: 7. CDR3 length: 14 residues. Germline assignment: CDR1 SGHRS and CDR2 YFSETQ. The CDR3 is CASSLDLDRAEQYF. CDR3 DNA sequence: TGCGCCAGCAGCTTAGACCTGGACAGGGCCGAGCAGTACTTC.

This clonotype was counted many times. The chain combines TRBV7-9 with TRBJ2-5; the D is unclear. The germline V gene has CDR1 SEHNR and CDR2 FQNEAQ (reference sequence). The CDR3 totals 13 residues. The V end was cut by 6 bases, the J end by 1 base, with 9 bases between. The CDR3 loop reads CASRHAGQETQYF. The CDR3 DNA is TGTGCCAGCAGGCATGCAGGCCAAGAGACCCAGTACTTC.

This clonotype was seen a few times. The junction departs from the called germline gene at one end, perhaps through a read error. This rearrangement joins TRBV20-1 to TRBJ1-5; no firm D call. The CDR3 runs 15 residues. The germline CDR1 and CDR2 sequences are DFQATT and SNEGSKA (reference sequence). CDR3 region: CSARGGRYSNQPQHF. The CDR3 nucleotides read TGCAGTGCGAGAGGTGGGAGGTATAGCAATCAGCCCCAGCATTTT.

The chain carries TRBV6-1 and TRBJ1-5; 7 positions match TRBD1. V lost 6 bases, J lost 9 bases, and 11 bases stayed unmatched. The germline V gene has CDR1 MNHNS and CDR2 SASEGT. The CDR3 sequence is 14 residues long. CDR3 nucleotides: TGTGCCAGCAGCGAAACAGGGGCCCTTGGGCCCCAGCATTTT. Translation gives CASSETGALGPQHF.